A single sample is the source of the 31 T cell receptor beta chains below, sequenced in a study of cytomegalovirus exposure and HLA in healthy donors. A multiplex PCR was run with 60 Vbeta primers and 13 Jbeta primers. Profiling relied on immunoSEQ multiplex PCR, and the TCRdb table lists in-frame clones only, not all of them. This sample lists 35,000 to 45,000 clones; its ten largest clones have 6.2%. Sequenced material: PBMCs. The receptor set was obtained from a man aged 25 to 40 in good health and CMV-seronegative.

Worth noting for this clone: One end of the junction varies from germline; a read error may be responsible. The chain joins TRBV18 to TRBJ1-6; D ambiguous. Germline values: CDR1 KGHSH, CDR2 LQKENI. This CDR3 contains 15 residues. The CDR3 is CASSAWSSYNSHLHF. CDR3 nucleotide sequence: TGTGCCAGCTCGGCCTGGAGCTCCTATAATTCACACCTCCACTTT.

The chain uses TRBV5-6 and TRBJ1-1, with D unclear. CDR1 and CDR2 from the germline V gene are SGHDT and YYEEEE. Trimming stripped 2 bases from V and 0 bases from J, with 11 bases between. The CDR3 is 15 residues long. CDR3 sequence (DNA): TGTGCCAGCAGCTTATTGACACCCATGAACACTGAAGCTTTCTTT. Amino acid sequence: CASSLLTPMNTEAFF.

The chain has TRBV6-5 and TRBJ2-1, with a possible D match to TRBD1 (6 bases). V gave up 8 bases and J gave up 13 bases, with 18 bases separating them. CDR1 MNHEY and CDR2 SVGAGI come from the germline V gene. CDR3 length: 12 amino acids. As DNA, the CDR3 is TGTGCCAGCGGGCTCCAGGGGTTACCTCAGTTCTTC. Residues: CASGLQGLPQFF.

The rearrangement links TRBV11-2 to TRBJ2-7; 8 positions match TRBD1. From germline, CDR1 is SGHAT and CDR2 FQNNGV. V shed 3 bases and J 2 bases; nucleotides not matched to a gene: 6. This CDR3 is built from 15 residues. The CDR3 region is CASSFGQGNTYEQYF. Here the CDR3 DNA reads TGTGCCAGCAGCTTCGGACAGGGAAACACCTACGAGCAGTACTTC.

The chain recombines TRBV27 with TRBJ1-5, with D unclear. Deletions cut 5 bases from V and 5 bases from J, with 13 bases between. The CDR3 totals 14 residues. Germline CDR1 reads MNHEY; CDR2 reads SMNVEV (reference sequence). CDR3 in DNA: TGTGCCAGCAGTACACAGAGTCCAGATCAGCCCCAGCATTTT. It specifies CASSTQSPDQPQHF.

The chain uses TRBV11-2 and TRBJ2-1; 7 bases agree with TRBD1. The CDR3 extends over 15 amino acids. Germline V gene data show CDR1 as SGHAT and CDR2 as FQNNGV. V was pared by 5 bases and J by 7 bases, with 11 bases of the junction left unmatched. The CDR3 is CASSPGDRFGNEQFF. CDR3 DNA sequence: TGTGCCAGCAGCCCTGGGGACAGATTCGGGAATGAGCAGTTCTTC.

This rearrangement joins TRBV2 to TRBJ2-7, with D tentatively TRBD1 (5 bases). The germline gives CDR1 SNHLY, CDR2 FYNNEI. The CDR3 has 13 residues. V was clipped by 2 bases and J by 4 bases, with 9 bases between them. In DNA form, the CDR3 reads TGTGCCAGCAGTGAAAAGGGGCGGTACGAGCAGTACTTC. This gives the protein CASSEKGRYEQYF.

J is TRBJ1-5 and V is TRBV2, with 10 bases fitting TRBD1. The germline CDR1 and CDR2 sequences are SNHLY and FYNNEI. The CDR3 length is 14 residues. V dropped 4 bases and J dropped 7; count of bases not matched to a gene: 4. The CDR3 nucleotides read TGTGCCAGCAGTGGGGACAGGGGTATCCAGCCCCAGCATTTT. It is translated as CASSGDRGIQPQHF. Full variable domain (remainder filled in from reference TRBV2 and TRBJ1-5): EPEVTQTPSHQVTQMGQEVILRCVPISNHLYFYWYRQILGQKVEFLVSFYNNEISEKSEIFDDQFSVERPDGSNFTLKIRSTKLEDSAMYFCASSGDRGIQPQHFGDGTRLSIL.

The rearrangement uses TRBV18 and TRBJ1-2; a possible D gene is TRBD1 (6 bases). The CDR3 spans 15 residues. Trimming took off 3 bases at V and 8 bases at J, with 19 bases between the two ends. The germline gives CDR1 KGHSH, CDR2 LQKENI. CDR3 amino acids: CASSPRQEASEGYTF. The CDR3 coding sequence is TGTGCCAGCTCACCCAGACAGGAGGCCAGTGAGGGCTACACCTTC.

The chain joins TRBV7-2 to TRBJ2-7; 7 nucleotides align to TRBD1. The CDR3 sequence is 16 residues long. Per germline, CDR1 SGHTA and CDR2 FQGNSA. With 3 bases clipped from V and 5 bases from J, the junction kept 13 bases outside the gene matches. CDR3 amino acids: CASSFRPDRVADEQYF. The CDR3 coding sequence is TGTGCCAGCAGCTTTCGACCTGACAGGGTTGCAGACGAGCAGTACTTC.

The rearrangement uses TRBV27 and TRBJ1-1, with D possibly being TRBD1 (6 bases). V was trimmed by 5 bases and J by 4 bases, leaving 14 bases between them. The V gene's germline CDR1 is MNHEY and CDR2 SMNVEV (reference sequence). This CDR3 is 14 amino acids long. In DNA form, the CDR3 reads TGTGCCAGCAGTCCCGCGACAGGAACCACTGAAGCTTTCTTT. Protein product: CASSPATGTTEAFF.

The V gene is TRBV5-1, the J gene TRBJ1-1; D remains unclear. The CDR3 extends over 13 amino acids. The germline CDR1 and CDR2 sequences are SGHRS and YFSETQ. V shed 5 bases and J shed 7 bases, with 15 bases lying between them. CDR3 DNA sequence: TGCGCCAGCAGTTCCCCTGACACCCATGAAGCTTTCTTT. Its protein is CASSSPDTHEAFF.

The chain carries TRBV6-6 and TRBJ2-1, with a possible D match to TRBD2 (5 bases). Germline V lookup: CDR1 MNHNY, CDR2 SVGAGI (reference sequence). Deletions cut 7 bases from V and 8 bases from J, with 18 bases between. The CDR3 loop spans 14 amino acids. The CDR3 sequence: CASITLGHGDEQFF. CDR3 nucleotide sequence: TGTGCCAGCATCACTCTGGGCCACGGGGATGAGCAGTTCTTC.

The CDR3 sequence is CASSPGDPTNTGELFF. The CDR3 DNA sequence: TGTGCCAGCAGCCCGGGAGACCCCACGAACACCGGGGAGCTGTTTTTT. This chain joins TRBV7-6 and TRBJ2-2, with D possibly matching TRBD2 (6 bases). Germline V gene sequence: CDR1 SGHVS, CDR2 FNYEAQ. Trimming took 5 bases from V and 0 from J, leaving 13 bases between them. The CDR3 totals 16 residues.

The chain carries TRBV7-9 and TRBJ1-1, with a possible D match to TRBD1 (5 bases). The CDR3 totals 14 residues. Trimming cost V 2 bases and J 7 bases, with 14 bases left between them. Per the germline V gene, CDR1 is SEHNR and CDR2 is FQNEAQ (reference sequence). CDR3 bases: TGTGCCAGCAGCTTACCCCACCTCCAGGGTGAAGCTTTCTTT. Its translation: CASSLPHLQGEAFF.

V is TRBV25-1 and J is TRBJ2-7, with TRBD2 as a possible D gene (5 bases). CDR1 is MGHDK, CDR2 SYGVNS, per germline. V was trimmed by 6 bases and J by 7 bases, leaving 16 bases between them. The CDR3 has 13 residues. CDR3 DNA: TGTGCCAGCAGGGACTCTCTTTTATTGGAGCAGTACTTC. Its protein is CASRDSLLLEQYF.

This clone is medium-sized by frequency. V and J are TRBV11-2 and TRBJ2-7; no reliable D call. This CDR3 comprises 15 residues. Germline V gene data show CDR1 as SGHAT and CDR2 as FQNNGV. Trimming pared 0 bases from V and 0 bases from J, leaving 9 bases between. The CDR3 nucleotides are TGTGCCAGCAGCTTAGATGGCATACCCTCCTACGAGCAGTACTTC. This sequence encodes CASSLDGIPSYEQYF.

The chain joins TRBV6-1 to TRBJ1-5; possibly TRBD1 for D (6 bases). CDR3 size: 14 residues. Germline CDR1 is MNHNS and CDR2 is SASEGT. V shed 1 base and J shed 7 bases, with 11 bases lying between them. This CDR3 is CASSEGGHVQPQHF. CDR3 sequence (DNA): TGTGCCAGCAGTGAAGGGGGACACGTCCAGCCCCAGCATTTT.

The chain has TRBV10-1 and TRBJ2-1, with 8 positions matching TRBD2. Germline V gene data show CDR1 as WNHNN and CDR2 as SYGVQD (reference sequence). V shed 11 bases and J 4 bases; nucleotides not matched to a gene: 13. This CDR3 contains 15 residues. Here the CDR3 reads CAGIAGRESYNEQFF. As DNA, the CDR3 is TGCGCCGGGATAGCGGGGAGGGAGTCTTACAATGAGCAGTTCTTC.

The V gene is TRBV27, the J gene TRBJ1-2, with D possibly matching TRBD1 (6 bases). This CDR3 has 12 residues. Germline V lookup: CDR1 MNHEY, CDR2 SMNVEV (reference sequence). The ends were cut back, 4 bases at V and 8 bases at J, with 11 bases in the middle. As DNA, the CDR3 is TGTGCCAGCAGTTCCGGACAGCGCGGCTACACCTTC. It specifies CASSSGQRGYTF.

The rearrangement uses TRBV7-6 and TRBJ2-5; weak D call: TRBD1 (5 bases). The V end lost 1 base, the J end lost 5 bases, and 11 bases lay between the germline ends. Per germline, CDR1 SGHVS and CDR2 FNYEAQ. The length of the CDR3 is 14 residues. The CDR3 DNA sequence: TGTGCCAGCAGCTTAGAATCAGCAGGGGAGACCCAGTACTTC. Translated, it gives CASSLESAGETQYF.

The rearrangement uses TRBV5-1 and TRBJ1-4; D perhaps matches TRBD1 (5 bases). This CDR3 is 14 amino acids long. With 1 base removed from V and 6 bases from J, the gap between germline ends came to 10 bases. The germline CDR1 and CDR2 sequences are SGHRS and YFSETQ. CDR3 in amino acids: CASSLIGEDEKLFF. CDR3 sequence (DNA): TGCGCCAGCAGCTTGATAGGGGAGGATGAAAAACTGTTTTTT.

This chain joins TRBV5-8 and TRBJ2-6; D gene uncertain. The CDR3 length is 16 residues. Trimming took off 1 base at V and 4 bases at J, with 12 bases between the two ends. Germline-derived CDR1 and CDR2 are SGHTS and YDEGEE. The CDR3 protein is CASSLLGASGANVLTF. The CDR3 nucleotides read TGTGCCAGCAGCTTGTTGGGCGCGTCCGGGGCCAACGTCCTGACTTTC.

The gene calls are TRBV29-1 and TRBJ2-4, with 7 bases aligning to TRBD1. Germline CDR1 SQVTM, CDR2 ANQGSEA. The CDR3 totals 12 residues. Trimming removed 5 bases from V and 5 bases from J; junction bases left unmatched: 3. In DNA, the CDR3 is TGCAGCGTTAACCAGGGGGAAAACATTCAGTACTTC. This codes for CSVNQGENIQYF.

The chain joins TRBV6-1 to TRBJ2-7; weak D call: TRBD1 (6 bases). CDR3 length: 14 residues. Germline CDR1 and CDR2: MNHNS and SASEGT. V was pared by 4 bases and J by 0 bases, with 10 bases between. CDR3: CASSVLQGSYEQYF. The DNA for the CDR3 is TGTGCCAGCAGTGTCCTACAGGGCTCCTACGAGCAGTACTTC.

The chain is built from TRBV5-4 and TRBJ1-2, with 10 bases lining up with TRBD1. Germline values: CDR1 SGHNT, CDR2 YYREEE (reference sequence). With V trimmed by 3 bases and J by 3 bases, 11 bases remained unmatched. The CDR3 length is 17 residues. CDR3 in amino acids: CASSYRQGASRDYGYTF. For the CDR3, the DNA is TGTGCCAGCAGCTACAGACAGGGGGCAAGCCGGGACTATGGCTACACCTTC.

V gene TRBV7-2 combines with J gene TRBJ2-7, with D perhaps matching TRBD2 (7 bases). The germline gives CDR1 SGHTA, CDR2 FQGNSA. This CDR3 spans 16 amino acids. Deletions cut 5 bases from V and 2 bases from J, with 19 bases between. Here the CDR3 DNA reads TGTGCCAGCAGCGAATTGGGGGGGGCTTTAACCTACGAGCAGTACTTC. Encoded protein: CASSELGGALTYEQYF.

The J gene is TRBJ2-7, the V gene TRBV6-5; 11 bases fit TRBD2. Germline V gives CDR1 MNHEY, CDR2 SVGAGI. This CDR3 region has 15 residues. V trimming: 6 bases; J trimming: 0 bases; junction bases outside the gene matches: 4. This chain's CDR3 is CASSLAGGPSYEQYF. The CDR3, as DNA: TGTGCCAGCAGCCTAGCGGGAGGACCCTCCTACGAGCAGTACTTC.

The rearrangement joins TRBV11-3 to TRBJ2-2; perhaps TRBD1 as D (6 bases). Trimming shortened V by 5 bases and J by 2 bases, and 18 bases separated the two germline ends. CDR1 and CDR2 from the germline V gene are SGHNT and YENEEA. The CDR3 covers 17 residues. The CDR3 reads CASSDPWSRGNTGELFF. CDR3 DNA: TGTGCCAGCAGCGATCCTTGGAGCAGGGGAAACACCGGGGAGCTGTTTTTT.

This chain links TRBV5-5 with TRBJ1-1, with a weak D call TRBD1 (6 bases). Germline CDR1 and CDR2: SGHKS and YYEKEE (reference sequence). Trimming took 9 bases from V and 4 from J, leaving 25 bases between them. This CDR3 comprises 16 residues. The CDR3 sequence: CATNVGRAAGATEAFF. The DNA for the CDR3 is TGTGCCACCAATGTGGGCAGGGCTGCGGGGGCCACTGAAGCTTTCTTT.

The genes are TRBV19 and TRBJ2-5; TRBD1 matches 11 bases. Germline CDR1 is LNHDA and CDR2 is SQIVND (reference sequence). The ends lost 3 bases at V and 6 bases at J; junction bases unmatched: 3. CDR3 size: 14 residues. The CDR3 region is CASSIGQGAKTQYF. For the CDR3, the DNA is TGTGCCAGTAGTATCGGACAGGGGGCAAAGACCCAGTACTTC.